A single sample gave rise to the 15 T cell receptor beta chains below, sequenced in a study of blood T cell repertoires in COVID-19. Measured with immunoSEQ multiplex PCR; TCRdb has only the in-frame clones, and not every one. Here the sample spans 300,000 or so clones, over 75% being singletons. The sample was PBMCs or T cells enriched from blood (not recorded which). The receptors originated from a woman in her 30s who had recovered from COVID-19.

V and J are TRBV6-5 and TRBJ1-3; weak D call: TRBD1 (5 bases). The germline V and J ends were trimmed by 0 bases and 4 bases, with 13 bases remaining between them. The CDR3 runs to 16 residues. CDR1 is MNHEY, CDR2 SVGAGI, per germline. DNA of the CDR3: TGTGCCAGCAGTTACTCGCGGGGGTCAGGAGGAAACACCATATATTTT. This encodes CASSYSRGSGGNTIYF.

The chain employs TRBV18 and TRBJ2-1, with 10 bases that match TRBD1. CDR1 KGHSH and CDR2 LQKENI come from the germline V gene. This CDR3 comprises 15 residues. V trimming: 3 bases; J trimming: 5 bases; junction bases outside the gene matches: 4. In nucleotides, the CDR3 is TGTGCCAGCTCACCTGGGACAGGGGTGGACAATGAGCAGTTCTTC. Its protein product is CASSPGTGVDNEQFF.

This chain joins TRBV5-8 and TRBJ1-5; a weak D match, TRBD1 (5 bases). CDR1 SGHTS and CDR2 YDEGEE come from the germline V gene. CDR3 length: 17 residues. V lost 2 bases and J lost 3, with 18 bases in between. As DNA, the CDR3 is TGTGCCAGCAGCTTAGGGAGGGGAGGGCCCCTCAATCAGCCCCAGCATTTT. Amino acids: CASSLGRGGPLNQPQHF. Combining the CDR3 with reference TRBV5-8 and TRBJ1-5 gives the whole variable domain EAGVTQSPTHLIKTRGQQATLRCSPISGHTSVYWYQQALGLGLQFLLWYDEGEERNRGNFPPRFSGRQFPNYSSELNVNALELEDSALYLCASSLGRGGPLNQPQHFGDGTRLSIL.

The V and J genes are TRBV30 and TRBJ1-4; the D is unclear. The germline V and J ends were trimmed by 2 bases and 5 bases, with 12 bases remaining between them. Per germline, CDR1 GTSNPN and CDR2 SVGIG (reference sequence). The CDR3 runs to 14 residues. CDR3 DNA sequence: TGTGCCTGGAGTAGGGCGGGCCAAAATGAAAAACTGTTTTTT. Translated, it gives CAWSRAGQNEKLFF.

This chain connects TRBV24-1 to TRBJ2-2; the D gene is possibly TRBD1 (6 bases). Trimming removed 3 bases from V and 5 bases from J, with 18 bases in between. Germline V gene lookup returns CDR1 KGHDR and CDR2 SFDVKD. The CDR3 sequence is 17 residues long. The CDR3 region is CATSDPDRGGTTGELFF. CDR3 sequence (DNA): TGTGCCACCAGTGATCCCGATCGAGGGGGAACGACCGGGGAGCTGTTTTTT.

The chain recombines TRBV29-1 with TRBJ1-3, with 7 positions matching TRBD1. With 3 bases clipped from V and 2 bases from J, the junction kept 1 base outside the gene matches. The CDR3 has 13 amino acids. Germline lookup yields CDR1 SQVTM and CDR2 ANQGSEA. The CDR3 coding sequence is TGCAGCGTTGAGAGGGGGCCTGGAAACACCATATATTTT. Translating gives CSVERGPGNTIYF.

The rearrangement joins TRBV7-2 to TRBJ2-7; 7 nucleotides agree with TRBD1. Germline V gene lookup returns CDR1 SGHTA and CDR2 FQGNSA. The V and J ends lost 6 bases and 3 bases, in that order; junction bases with no gene match: 5. This CDR3 is 13 amino acids long. CDR3 residues: CASRWTGDYEQYF. The CDR3 DNA sequence: TGTGCCAGCAGATGGACAGGAGACTACGAGCAGTACTTC.

The V call is TRBV11-3, the J call TRBJ2-2; the D gene is possibly TRBD2 (5 bases). CDR3 size: 16 residues. CDR1 and CDR2 (germline): SGHNT, YENEEA. V was pared by 5 bases and J by 6 bases, with 19 bases between. CDR3 nucleotides: TGTGCCAGCAGCCCGTGGGGAGATAAGGTAGCCGGGGAGCTGTTTTTT. It codes for CASSPWGDKVAGELFF.

This chain links TRBV6-6 with TRBJ1-1, with TRBD1 matching over 8 bases. The CDR3 extends over 15 amino acids. Per germline, CDR1 MNHNY and CDR2 SVGAGI (reference sequence). V was pared by 5 bases and J by 1 base, with 6 bases of the junction left unmatched. The CDR3 reads CASSTNRGANTEAFF. CDR3 nucleotides: TGTGCCAGCAGTACAAACAGGGGGGCGAACACTGAAGCTTTCTTT.

This chain links TRBV10-3 with TRBJ2-4, with 8 positions matching TRBD1. Germline loops: CDR1 ENHRY, CDR2 SYGVKD. This CDR3 is built from 12 residues. Losses at the gene ends were 10 bases for V and 9 bases for J; bases not matched to a gene: 8. The CDR3 DNA is TGTGCCACCGACAGGGGAGGCGGCATTCAGTACTTC. Its translation is CATDRGGGIQYF.

Comment on this clone: Other DNA sequences in this sample translate to the same CDR3. The genes are TRBV7-2 and TRBJ2-7, with TRBD2 matching over 12 bases. The CDR3 has 15 residues. Germline V gene lookup returns CDR1 SGHTA and CDR2 FQGNSA. The junction had 4 bases not matched to a gene; V was cut back by 4 bases and J by 3 bases. The CDR3 region is CASSSGLAGNYEQYF. Written as DNA, the CDR3 is TGTGCCAGCAGCTCCGGACTAGCGGGAAACTACGAGCAGTACTTC.

The gene calls are TRBV20-1 and TRBJ2-3; D remains ambiguous. Trimming shortened V by 3 bases and J by 5 bases, and 9 bases separated the two germline ends. The length of the CDR3 is 12 residues. Germline V CDR1 and CDR2: DFQATT, SNEGSKA (reference sequence). The CDR3 DNA is TGCAGTGCTAGTCTGCGCGTAGATACGCAGTATTTT. This sequence encodes CSASLRVDTQYF.

This clone occurred once. The chain links TRBV29-1 to TRBJ2-7; D might be TRBD2 (5 bases). Germline CDR1 SQVTM, CDR2 ANQGSEA. Trimming took off 7 bases at V and 4 bases at J, with 11 bases between the two ends. This CDR3 spans 11 amino acids. DNA for the CDR3: TGCAGCGCCGAACGGGGATACGAGCAGTACTTC. Encoded protein: CSAERGYEQYF.

This sequence joins TRBV7-9 and TRBJ1-2; 9 bases are a match to TRBD1. The CDR3 has 13 residues. Germline CDR1 SEHNR, CDR2 FQNEAQ (reference sequence). The V and J ends lost 3 bases and 8 bases, in that order; junction bases with no gene match: 4. The CDR3 DNA follows: TGTGCCAGCAGCTTCGGGACAGGGCGAGGCTACACCTTC. It translates to CASSFGTGRGYTF. The variable domain in full, with the rest retrieved from reference TRBV7-9 and TRBJ1-2, is DTGVSQNPRHKITKRGQNVTFRCDPISEHNRLYWYRQTLGQGPEFLTYFQNEAQLEKSRLLSDRFSAERPKGSFSTLEIQRTEQGDSAMYLCASSFGTGRGYTFGSGTRLTVV.

CDR3 region: CASSSTVSYNEQFF. The CDR3 DNA is TGTGCCAGCAGCTCCACGGTATCCTACAATGAGCAGTTCTTC. The gene calls are TRBV28 and TRBJ2-1; D remains unclear. The CDR3 is 14 residues long. Germline CDR1 is MDHEN and CDR2 is SYDVKM. Trimming cost V 6 bases and J 1 base, with 10 bases left between them.